This T cell receptor beta chain was profiled in a study of blood T cell repertoires in COVID-19. About the study: Sample material is recorded as cDNA or gDNA derived from T cells, B-cell-depleted T cells, or PBMCs.

Some clones are missing from TCRdb's copy, which holds only in-frame ones; the method was immunoSEQ multiplex PCR. The table shows approximately 70,000 clones, with roughly 70% occurring only once. This clone has more than one count but fewer than ten. There are 13 residues in the CDR3. Germline values: CDR1 SGHDN, CDR2 FVKESK. V trimming: 6 bases; J trimming: 1 base; junction bases outside the gene matches: 3. V usage is TRBV14 and J usage is TRBJ2-7; 7 nucleotides agree with TRBD2. The sequencing input was PBMCs or T cells enriched from blood (not recorded which). The TCR comes from a woman in her sixties who had been exposed to COVID-19. CDR3 loop: CASRKGGSYEQYF. CDR3 coding DNA: TGTGCCAGCAGAAAGGGAGGGTCCTACGAGCAGTACTTC.